This TCR beta chain is from a study of T cell responses to AZD1222 COVID-19 vaccine. Data came from immunoSEQ multiplex PCR; TCRdb stores just in-frame clones and leaves some out. Of about 130,000 clones detected, 93% appear once; the ten largest clones hold more than 2.5%. About this clone: Its specificity is unknown. The sample has other DNA sequences that encode this CDR3 too.

The V and J ends lost 5 bases and 4 bases respectively, with 8 bases between them. Germline V CDR1 and CDR2: SNHLY, FYNNEI. The CDR3 totals 12 residues. Study results and caveats: Samples come after the peak T cell response, not at day 14. Nearly half of the spike-specific TCRs reportedly recognize variant regions that carry no mutations. Most donors were white British and more were female, and clonal diversity was possibly underestimated. Following two doses of AZD1222, Spike-specific TCR breadth and depth rose.

The V and J genes are TRBV2 and TRBJ1-2, with D possibly matching TRBD1 (5 bases). This clonotype was obtained from an adult in good health. The material was peripheral blood, obtained on day 0 of AZD1222 vaccination. The CDR3 protein is CASSTTGYGYTF. The CDR3 nucleotides read TGTGCCAGCAGTACCACAGGCTATGGCTACACCTTC.